Given below is one T cell receptor beta chain in context. Antigen specificity is unknown. Sequencing relied on a cDNA template that was reverse transcribed from extracted RNA. The protocol was immunoSEQ multiplex PCR, while the TCRdb copy is restricted to in-frame clones and leaves out a portion. The data show about 140,000 clones, more than 85% seen once. The sample is drawn from a study of CD8+ T cells in alopecia areata. On the study more broadly: Each day, treated patients took oral tofacitinib twice, at 5 to 10 mg per dose. General observations from the study: Greater clonality was observed in lesional scalp samples, especially alopecia totalis/universalis, versus normal scalp.

Between the trimmed V and J ends, which lost 0 bases and 0 bases, there was a span of 8 bases. The germline gives CDR1 MNHEY, CDR2 SMNVEV (reference sequence). The CDR3 consists of 15 residues. As for treatment: oral pan-JAK inhibitor, 5-10 mg twice daily. This material consisted of CD8+ T cells sorted from blood, taken at week 4, from a patient treated with tofacitinib. This receptor was taken from a human donor with alopecia areata. This chain joins TRBV27 and TRBJ1-1, with D hard to call. The DNA for the CDR3 is TGTGCCAGCAGTTTATCTGGGTTTCTGAACACTGAAGCTTTCTTT. Protein product: CASSLSGFLNTEAFF.